Listed below are T cell receptor beta chains from one sample, sequenced in a study of CXCR3-negative and CXCR3-positive naive CD8 T cells. TCRdb re-called the 5' RACE reads; every CDR3 protein appears as one record, without DNA. In total, the table holds over 80,000 distinct CDR3 sequences. The sequencing input was naive CXCR3- CD8+ T cells from blood. The receptors were gathered from a human donor in good health. Some clones in this sample may be carry-over from other donors' samples. Both conserved end residues are part of each CDR3.

J gene | V gene | CDR3 protein
TRBJ2-1 | TRBV12-3/TRBV12-4 | CASGGHSYNEQFF
TRBJ2-1 | TRBV12-3/TRBV12-4 | CASGTSGLVEQFF
TRBJ2-7 | TRBV4-1 | CASSQTSGAAYEQYF
TRBJ2-1 | TRBV7-9 | CASSSAGTGFDEQFF
TRBJ2-2 | TRBV6-5 | CASSYEGFDGELFF
TRBJ1-5 | TRBV29-1 | CSVESGGDSNQPQHF
TRBJ1-2 | TRBV7-9 | CASKNEESKYGYTF
TRBJ2-7 | TRBV24-1 | CATSDSRGTSNYEQYF
TRBJ2-7 | TRBV7-7 | CASSLRDGGDYEQYF
TRBJ2-1 | TRBV29-1 | CSVESFTRSSYNEQFF
TRBJ2-2 | TRBV29-1 | CSAQVWTGELFF
TRBJ2-1 | TRBV6-6 | CATRGGQGEFF
TRBJ2-3 | TRBV29-1 | CSATGSPDTQYF
TRBJ1-1 | TRBV21-1 | CASILVGGCTEAFF
TRBJ2-7 | TRBV7-2 | CASSDSWDREYEQYF
TRBJ1-4 | TRBV12-3/TRBV12-4 | CASSSGTLATNEKLFF
TRBJ2-5 | TRBV15 | CATSREGPQETQYF
TRBJ2-1 | TRBV7-2 | CASSLDLGALNEQFF
TRBJ1-1 | TRBV19 | CASSWDSMNTEAFF
TRBJ1-5 | TRBV7-3 | CASSLGCQPQHF
TRBJ2-1 | TRBV7-6 | CASSLETPLFVYNEQFF
TRBJ2-5 | TRBV29-1 | CSVEDHTGGYQETQYF
TRBJ1-1 | TRBV7-9 | CASSFPSGAAFF
TRBJ2-1 | TRBV28 | CATTRTSGMYNEQFF
TRBJ2-7 | TRBV5-1 | CASSNGQGLRSYEQYF
TRBJ2-7 | TRBV4-3 | CASSQDWAPSSGQYF
TRBJ2-2 | TRBV29-1 | CSGRRGTGELFF
TRBJ2-3 | TRBV13 | CASSPRTDTQYF
TRBJ2-5 | TRBV15 | CATSRIPGETQYF
TRBJ1-1 | TRBV29-1 | CSVAIGVATEAFF
TRBJ1-2 | TRBV12-3/TRBV12-4 | CASSLVIVSPGGYGYTF
TRBJ1-6 | TRBV15 | CATSRDDSSYNSPLHF
TRBJ2-7 | TRBV20-1 | CSAADPAIYEQYF
TRBJ2-7 | TRBV5-1 | CASSETTGTDYEQYF
TRBJ1-3 | TRBV5-1 | CASSLNWGNTIYF